Listed here are 9 T cell receptor beta chains from one sample, sequenced in a study of Tregs in tolerant kidney transplant recipients. Mixed chimerism was transient after nonmyeloablative marrow transplants from related graft donors. The protocol was immunoSEQ multiplex PCR, while the TCRdb copy is restricted to in-frame clones and leaves out a portion. The sample table includes thousands of clones. The source was CD4+ T cells from blood (PBMCs), collected 6 months after the transplant. The receptors were sampled from a human patient who received a combined kidney and bone marrow transplant. Part of the T cell pool may stem from the graft donor.

Comments on this clone: The read ends 3 residues shy of where the CDR3 ends; the end is completed using the germline J gene. J is TRBJ1-1 and V is TRBV5-4; D might be TRBD1 (5 bases). The CDR3 has 14 amino acids. The germline gives CDR1 SGHNT, CDR2 YYREEE (reference sequence). The V end was cut by 2 bases, the J end by 4 bases, with 12 bases between. The sequenced CDR3 bases are TGTGCCAGCAGCTTCGACAGCTATTCCACTGAA. Encoded protein: CASSFDSYSTE. The whole CDR3 protein reads CASSFDSYSTEAFF.

A remark on this clone: The missing CDR3 end, 3 residues past where the read stops, is filled in from the germline J gene. The genes are TRBV5-1 and TRBJ1-4, with D tentatively TRBD1 (6 bases). Looked up from germline, CDR1 is SGHRS and CDR2 is YFSETQ. The ends were cut back, 4 bases at V and 8 bases at J, with 12 bases in the middle. The CDR3 length is 13 residues. The sequenced part of the CDR3 DNA is TGCGCCAGCAGCCCCAGGGGAGACGAAAAA. This gives the protein CASSPRGDEK. The full CDR3 sequence reads CASSPRGDEKLFF.

For this clone: The read finishes 3 residues shy of the CDR3 end, and the germline J gene is used to complete it. The chain employs TRBV7-3 and TRBJ1-2; perhaps TRBD1 as D (6 bases). The V end lost 2 bases, the J end lost 3 bases, and 16 bases lay between the germline ends. Germline V gives CDR1 SGHTA, CDR2 FQGTGA. CDR3 size: 16 residues. The chain's CDR3 is CASSLGGQGQHYGYTF. Incomplete CDR3 DNA: TGTGCCAGCAGCTTAGGGGGCCAGGGCCAGCACTATGGC.

As regards this clone: The missing CDR3 end, 3 residues past where the read stops, is filled in from the germline J gene. The V and J genes are TRBV20-1 and TRBJ2-1; 7 bases align to TRBD2. The germline CDR1 and CDR2 sequences are DFQATT and SNEGSKA (reference sequence). J lost 4 bases, V lost 8 bases, and 8 bases had no gene match. The CDR3 has 13 residues. CDR3 amino acids: CSLGGAGYNEQFF. CDR3 DNA, as far as it was read: TGCAGTTTGGGAGGGGCTGGGTACAATGAG.

With regard to this clone: The read falls 3 residues short of the CDR3 end, and the missing part is taken from the germline J gene. The chain is built from TRBV29-1 and TRBJ2-2, with D possibly matching TRBD2 (7 bases). Germline V gene lookup returns CDR1 SQVTM and CDR2 ANQGSEA. Trimming removed 5 bases at V and 8 bases at J, with 18 bases between. This CDR3 is built from 14 residues. CDR3 amino acids: CSVRGGSRVGELFF. The sequenced CDR3 bases are TGCAGCGTTAGGGGGGGAAGTAGGGTTGGGGAG.

Notes on this clone: The CDR3 goes on 3 residues after the read ends, and that part is filled in from the germline J gene. The rearrangement links TRBV28 to TRBJ1-5; D perhaps matches TRBD1 (5 bases). V lost 6 bases and J lost 5, with 20 bases in between. Germline-derived CDR1 and CDR2 are MDHEN and SYDVKM. There are 16 residues in the CDR3. The CDR3 reads CASRGGIRGSDQPQHF. Partial CDR3 DNA: TGTGCCAGCAGGGGGGGGATTCGCGGGTCCGATCAGCCC. The variable domain in full, completed from reference TRBV28 and TRBJ1-5, reads DVKVTQSSRYLVKRTGEKVFLECVQDMDHENMFWYRQDPGLGLRLIYFSYDVKMKEKGDIPEGYSVSREKKERFSLILESASTNQTSMYLCASRGGIRGSDQPQHFGDGTRLSIL.

In the case of this clone: The read terminates 3 residues before the CDR3 end, so the remaining end is supplied by the germline J gene. The V and J genes are TRBV10-3 and TRBJ2-1; possibly TRBD1 or TRBD2 for D (5 bases each). Germline assignment: CDR1 ENHRY and CDR2 SYGVKD. The V end lost 2 bases, the J end lost 5 bases, and 10 bases lay between the germline ends. The CDR3 contains 14 residues. CDR3 bases read: TGTGCCATCAGTGAGGAGGGGCGACACAATGAG. Its translation is CAISEEGRHNE. The whole CDR3 is CAISEEGRHNEQFF.

On this clone: From the germline J gene comes the end of the CDR3, since the read stops 3 residues before it. The J gene is TRBJ2-3, the V gene TRBV19, with TRBD2 matching 10 bases. The V gene end was trimmed by 4 bases and the J gene end by 0 bases; junction bases not matched to a gene: 13. The CDR3 spans 19 residues. From germline, CDR1 is LNHDA and CDR2 SQIVND (reference sequence). The sequenced CDR3 bases are TGTGCCAGTAGTAGCGTACTAGCGGGACCCGGGGTAAGCACAGATACG. Protein sequence: CASSSVLAGPGVSTDT. The full CDR3 protein reads CASSSVLAGPGVSTDTQYF.

The CDR3 bases that were read are TGTGCCAGCTCACCGTCGGGCTCCAAGGACTCCTATGGC. Encoded protein: CASSPSGSKDSYG. The CDR3 as a whole reads CASSPSGSKDSYGYTF. The gene calls are TRBV18 and TRBJ1-2; D unclear. The read ends 3 residues early relative to the CDR3; the germline J gene fills the gap. The V gene's germline CDR1 is KGHSH and CDR2 LQKENI. The CDR3 consists of 16 residues. Trimming pared 3 bases from V and 4 bases from J, leaving 18 bases between.